This T cell receptor beta chain was obtained from a study of beta chain features in type 1 diabetes. Points from the study as a whole: Among patients with Type 1 diabetes, TCRB CDR3s were moderately but significantly shorter in every one of the four CD4+ subsets. In type 1 diabetes patients, VDJ junctions had fewer insertions; deletions at these junctions were more frequent.

Sorting with CD45RO/CCR7/CD25/CD127/CD95/CD27 yielded naive, central memory, regulatory and stem-like memory CD4+ cells. CDR1 SGHRS and CDR2 YFSETQ come from the germline V gene. The ends lost 4 bases at V and 4 bases at J; junction bases unmatched: 10. The CDR3 extends over 15 amino acids. Expressed TCRB transcripts were sequenced, since all the RNA that had been isolated was reverse transcribed. Measured with immunoSEQ multiplex PCR; TCRdb has only the in-frame clones, and not every one. Of under 300,000 clones listed, 11% are singletons. This clone has a handful of counts. Its antigen remains unidentified.

V usage is TRBV5-1 and J usage is TRBJ2-5; 7 nucleotides agree with TRBD2. The receptor was derived from a man aged 25 to 40 with type 1 diabetes. Sequenced sample: naive CD4+ T cells from blood. The CDR3 spells CASSPKTGGRETQYF. In DNA form, the CDR3 reads TGCGCCAGCAGCCCCAAGACCGGGGGGAGAGAGACCCAGTACTTC.